The 22 T cell receptor beta chains below all came from one sample that was sequenced in a study of regulatory T cells in long-lasting Graves disease. Time point described: newly diagnosed GD, antithyroid drugs for less than 3 months. PBMCs provided the RNA from which the TCR library was made. According to the study, TCR beta libraries were built with iRepertoire HTBI primers and CDR3-region Arm-PCR. One entry per CDR3 protein, called by TCRdb with MiXCR from the multiplex PCR reads. The sample lists 400,000 to 500,000 distinct CDR3 sequences; less than 20% were seen once. The same data also contributed to another study, on T cells in Graves' hyperthyroidism and ophthalmopathy.

The material was peripheral blood mononuclear cells (PBMCs), obtained at new diagnosis, from a patient treated with antithyroid drugs. These receptors were taken from a woman aged 18-35 years with Graves disease.

The rearrangement uses TRBV6-2 or TRBV6-3 and TRBJ2-1; the match to TRBD2 covers 10 bases. V was clipped by 5 bases and J by 6 bases; unmatched bases: 7. CDR1 is MNHEY and CDR2 is SVGEGT in the germline V gene. The CDR3 consists of 15 residues. CDR3 in amino acids: CASSEYSGRSNEQFF. CDR3 nucleotide sequence: TGTGCCAGCAGTGAATATAGCGGGAGGTCCAATGAGCAGTTCTTC.

The V and J genes are TRBV25-1 and TRBJ1-1; 7 bases match TRBD1. V was clipped by 4 bases and J by 1 base; unmatched bases: 3. The CDR3 sequence is 14 residues long. Per the germline V gene, CDR1 is MGHDK and CDR2 is SYGVNS. The CDR3 nucleotides read TGTGCCAGCAGTGGGACAGGAGCGAACACTGAAGCTTTCTTT. Amino acids: CASSGTGANTEAFF.

In its sample, this clonotype was seen many times. The chain carries TRBV20-1 and TRBJ2-1; D gene uncertain. Germline V gene data show CDR1 as DFQATT and CDR2 as SNEGSKA (reference sequence). The V end was cut by 5 bases, the J end by 7 bases, with 21 bases between. This CDR3 is built from 15 residues. The CDR3 reads CSACETRVISNEQFF. CDR3 nucleotide sequence: TGCAGTGCTTGCGAGACCCGGGTAATTTCGAATGAGCAGTTCTTC.

J is TRBJ2-5 and V is TRBV5-5; 9 nucleotides agree with TRBD1. This CDR3 is 16 amino acids long. The V gene end was trimmed by 3 bases and the J gene end by 4 bases; junction bases not matched to a gene: 10. CDR1 and CDR2 (germline): SGHKS, YYEKEE (reference sequence). The DNA for the CDR3 is TGTGCCAGCAGCTGGTCCGGGACAGGGAGGGGAGAGACCCAGTACTTC. Translated, it gives CASSWSGTGRGETQYF.

This chain connects TRBV6-2 or TRBV6-3 to TRBJ2-1; 15 positions match TRBD2. This CDR3 region has 18 residues. The trim removed 6 bases at V and 4 bases at J, leaving 10 bases unmatched. Germline loops: CDR1 MNHEY, CDR2 SVGEGT. CDR3 DNA sequence: TGTGCCAGCAGCCGGACTAGCGGGAGGGCCTTTCAGTACAATGAGCAGTTCTTC. Translation: CASSRTSGRAFQYNEQFF.

This clonotype has a count of ten or more. Its ends do not fully match the called genes, so a read error is possible. The chain links TRBV7-2 to TRBJ2-3; 9 positions agree with TRBD1. Germline loops: CDR1 SGHTA, CDR2 FQGNSA. The CDR3 runs 16 residues. The CDR3 DNA reads TGCGCCAGCAGCCAAGTCACAGGGGGCAACACAGATACGCAGTATTTT. It translates to CASSQVTGGNTDTQYF.

This clonotype was picked up many times. The V call is TRBV4-1, the J call TRBJ1-1; no clear D. This CDR3 contains 14 residues. Germline assignment: CDR1 MGHRA and CDR2 YSYEKL. Trimming left V 0 bases short and J 0 bases short, with 5 bases between. The CDR3 loop is CASSQDQVNTEAFF. As DNA, the CDR3 is TGCGCCAGCAGCCAAGATCAGGTGAACACTGAAGCTTTCTTT.

This clonotype occurred many times. The rearrangement joins TRBV20-1 to TRBJ2-7; 7 bases fit TRBD2. This CDR3 region has 12 residues. J was trimmed by 9 bases and V by 3 bases; bases with no gene match: 8. Germline V CDR1 and CDR2: DFQATT, SNEGSKA (reference sequence). CDR3 protein: CSASFLAAGQYF. The CDR3 DNA reads as TGCAGTGCTAGTTTCCTAGCGGCCGGGCAGTACTTC.

This clonotype was observed many times. The chain combines TRBV5-8 with TRBJ2-7; D may match TRBD1 or TRBD2 (5 bases each). The CDR3 consists of 12 residues. Germline-derived CDR1 and CDR2 are SGHTS and YDEGEE. Between the trimmed V and J ends, which lost 2 bases and 5 bases, there was a span of 8 bases. Written as DNA, the CDR3 is TGTGCCAGCAGCTTTAGAGGGGACGAGCAGTACTTC. Translating gives CASSFRGDEQYF.

This clonotype was observed at least ten times. V is TRBV12-3 or TRBV12-4 and J is TRBJ2-7, with 7 bases fitting TRBD1. The length of the CDR3 is 14 residues. With 5 bases clipped from V and 2 bases from J, the junction kept 6 bases outside the gene matches. The CDR3 DNA sequence: TGTGCCAGCAGTCACACGGGACAGCCCTACGAGCAGTACTTC. Its translation is CASSHTGQPYEQYF.

Many counts were recorded for this clonotype. The rearrangement joins TRBV6-2 or TRBV6-3 to TRBJ2-5, with 8 bases identical to TRBD2. CDR1 and CDR2 (germline): MNHEY, SVGEGT. The CDR3 has 16 residues. The V segment lost 5 bases and the J segment 0 bases; nucleotides outside the gene matches: 8. In nucleotides, the CDR3 is TGTGCCAGCAGTGGCCTACCGGGGGGGGACCAAGAGACCCAGTACTTC. It is translated as CASSGLPGGDQETQYF.

In DNA, the CDR3 is TGTGCCAGCAGTGCCTTACTCACAGGGGTTACTTACTTC. Amino acid sequence: CASSALLTGVTYF. V and J are TRBV6-2 or TRBV6-3 and TRBJ2-7; 7 bases are a match to TRBD1. The V and J ends lost 5 bases and 13 bases, in that order; junction bases with no gene match: 14. CDR1 is MNHEY and CDR2 is SVGEGT in the germline V gene. This CDR3 comprises 13 residues.

This clonotype was recorded many times. The gene calls are TRBV20-1 and TRBJ1-1; D is perhaps TRBD1 (5 bases). Germline CDR1 and CDR2: DFQATT and SNEGSKA (reference sequence). V was cut by 7 bases and J by 7 bases, with 13 bases left in between. This CDR3 region has 11 residues. The CDR3 coding sequence is TGCAGTGTCAGGAGGGGCGGTGAAGCTTTCTTT. Amino acid sequence: CSVRRGGEAFF.

This clonotype has only a few counts. The rearrangement links TRBV5-6 to TRBJ2-3, with TRBD2 identical over 7 bases. CDR1 and CDR2 (germline): SGHDT, YYEEEE. The CDR3 is 15 residues long. After removal of 2 bases from V and 3 bases from J, the junction contained 6 bases not matched to a gene. In DNA form, the CDR3 reads TGTGCCAGCAGCTTCGGGGAGGGCCCGACAGATACGCAGTATTTT. Encoded protein: CASSFGEGPTDTQYF.

The table lists this clonotype with many counts. The chain carries TRBV27 and TRBJ1-6; no firm D call. Germline CDR1 is MNHEY and CDR2 is SMNVEV (reference sequence). The CDR3 length is 13 residues. V was cut by 3 bases and J by 5 bases, with 5 bases left in between. The CDR3 loop is CASSFGNNSPLHF. CDR3 DNA: TGTGCCAGCAGTTTCGGTAATAATTCACCCCTCCACTTT.

This clonotype was detected ten times or more. V is TRBV6-2 or TRBV6-3 and J is TRBJ2-7, with D perhaps TRBD2 (5 bases). The CDR3 is 16 amino acids. Trimming took 3 bases from V and 0 from J, leaving 15 bases between them. The germline V gene encodes CDR1 MNHEY and CDR2 SVGEGT. CDR3 loop: CASSYPGLMSSYEQYF. Here the CDR3 DNA reads TGTGCCAGCAGTTATCCTGGACTTATGAGCTCCTACGAGCAGTACTTC.

V gene TRBV5-1 combines with J gene TRBJ1-4; 7 nucleotides agree with TRBD1. The germline V gene encodes CDR1 SGHRS and CDR2 YFSETQ. The length of the CDR3 is 15 residues. Germline trimming cut 4 bases from V and 4 bases from J; bases unmatched to any gene: 7. The CDR3 sequence: CASSTGTALNEKLFF. The CDR3 bases are TGCGCCAGCAGCACCGGGACAGCTCTTAATGAAAAACTGTTTTTT. Combining the CDR3 with reference TRBV5-1 and TRBJ1-4 gives the whole variable domain KAGVTQTPRYLIKTRGQQVTLSCSPISGHRSVSWYQQTPGQGLQFLFEYFSETQRNKGNFPGRFSGRQFSNSRSEMNVSTLELGDSALYLCASSTGTALNEKLFFGSGTQLSVL.

This clonotype was counted at least ten times. The junction does not match germline at one end; this may be a read error. CDR3 in amino acids: CASSQRTASYEQYF. CDR3 nucleotides: TGTGCCAGCAGCCAAAGGACTGCCTCCTACGAACAGTACTTC. The chain is built from TRBV13 and TRBJ2-7, with a tentative D call TRBD2 (5 bases). The length of the CDR3 is 14 residues. Germline V gives CDR1 PRHDT, CDR2 FYEKMQ (reference sequence). Combining the CDR3 with reference TRBV13 and TRBJ2-7 gives the whole variable domain AAGVIQSPRHLIKEKRETATLKCYPIPRHDTVYWYQQGPGQDPQFLISFYEKMQSDKGSIPDRFSAQQFSDYHSELNMSSLELGDSALYFCASSQRTASYEQYFGPGTRLTVT.

This clonotype has ten or more counts. This chain uses TRBV11-3 with TRBJ2-5, with 7 bases lining up with TRBD1. The CDR3 spans 16 residues. CDR1 SGHNT and CDR2 YENEEA come from the germline V gene. V lost 5 bases to trimming and J lost 1 base; unmatched junction nucleotides: 10. The CDR3 here is CASSPGTVSLQETQYF. As DNA, the CDR3 is TGTGCCAGCAGCCCGGGGACAGTCTCCCTCCAAGAGACCCAGTACTTC.

This clonotype occurred many times. This rearrangement joins TRBV7-3 to TRBJ2-1; D not certain. CDR1 and CDR2 (germline): SGHTA, FQGTGA. The CDR3 extends over 12 amino acids. V lost 5 bases to trimming and J lost 6 bases, with 8 bases between them. The CDR3 DNA follows: TGTGCCAGCAGCCCAACGGGCAATGAGCAGTTCTTC. The encoded protein is CASSPTGNEQFF. Using reference TRBV7-3 and TRBJ2-1 for the parts outside the CDR3, the full variable domain is GAGVSQTPSNKVTEKGKYVELRCDPISGHTALYWYRQSLGQGPEFLIYFQGTGAADDSGLPNDRFFAVRPEGSVSTLKIQRTERGDSAVYLCASSPTGNEQFFGPGTRLTVL.

A remark on this clonotype: With a much larger clone just one base away, this may be a read error. The chain recombines TRBV3-1 with TRBJ2-1, with TRBD2 matching over 11 bases. With V trimmed by 5 bases and J by 10 bases, 13 bases remained unmatched. Germline CDR1 reads LGHDT; CDR2 reads YNNKEL (reference sequence). CDR3 length: 16 residues. The CDR3 protein is CASSLRTSGLAYEQFF. DNA of the CDR3: TGTGCCAGCAGCTTAAGGACTAGCGGGCTAGCCTACGAGCAGTTCTTC.

This clonotype occurred a few times. A junction end diverges from the germline sequence, so it may reflect a read error. This chain uses TRBV7-9 with TRBJ2-7, with 8 bases aligning to TRBD1. The CDR3 consists of 13 residues. CDR1 and CDR2 from the germline V gene are SEHNR and FQNEAQ (reference sequence). CDR3 region: CASSLAGRGQGAF. The CDR3 DNA sequence: TGTGCCAGCAGCTTAGCGGGACGCGGGCAGGGGGCCTTC. Supplemented by reference TRBV7-9 and TRBJ2-7, the full variable domain reads DTGVSQNPRHKITKRGQNVTFRCDPISEHNRLYWYRQTLGQGPEFLTYFQNEAQLEKSRLLSDRFSAERPKGSFSTLEIQRTEQGDSAMYLCASSLAGRGQGAFGPGTRLTVT.